The entry below gives a single T cell receptor beta chain sequence along with its context. Its specificity is unknown. The sample belongs to a study of cytomegalovirus exposure and HLA in healthy donors. Study-level findings and limits: The study put about 180 TCR beta chains on its list as cytomegalovirus-associated.

Data came from immunoSEQ multiplex PCR; TCRdb stores just in-frame clones and leaves some out. This table holds some 150,000 clones, about 89% found once. Sequenced sample: PBMCs. This TCR derives from a woman under 30 in good health and CMV-seropositive.

The CDR3 loop is CASSSLTGTGATDTQYF. CDR3 nucleotide sequence: TGTGCCAGCAGCTCCCTAACGGGGACAGGGGCGACAGATACGCAGTATTTT. The genes are TRBV7-9 and TRBJ2-3; 10 positions match TRBD1. Germline V gene data show CDR1 as SEHNR and CDR2 as FQNEAQ (reference sequence). Trimming removed 4 bases from V and 3 bases from J; junction bases left unmatched: 10. CDR3 size: 17 residues.